The 20 T cell receptor beta chains below all came from one sample that was sequenced in a study of T-cell memory formation after mild COVID-19. TCRdb re-called the 5' RACE reads with MiXCR, one entry per CDR3 protein. The data hold under 300,000 distinct CDR3 sequences, with approximately 8% observed a single time. Sequencing was done on a sample of PBMCs or a T cell subset sorted from them (not recorded which). All receptors come from a man younger than 35 who had mild COVID-19 (a few samples of this study predate the infection). Cell type and time point are not known.

This clonotype has at least ten counts. The chain couples TRBV7-2 to TRBJ2-1; 10 positions agree with TRBD1. The CDR3 totals 16 residues. Germline V gene lookup returns CDR1 SGHTA and CDR2 FQGNSA. With V trimmed by 4 bases and J by 8 bases, 11 bases remained unmatched. The CDR3 DNA reads TGTGCCAGCAGCTCCATGACAGGGGGCGCAGGGTATGAGCAGTTCTTC. Translated, it gives CASSSMTGGAGYEQFF.

In its sample, this clonotype was seen a few times. The chain carries TRBV20-1 and TRBJ1-6; D is undetermined. Trimming removed 3 bases from V and 0 bases from J, with 12 bases in between. The CDR3 runs to 16 residues. Germline values: CDR1 DFQATT, CDR2 SNEGSKA (reference sequence). The DNA of the CDR3 is TGCAGTGCTAGGCTGGACCGAGGCTCCTATAATTCACCCCTCCACTTT. It specifies CSARLDRGSYNSPLHF.

The chain uses TRBV7-9 and TRBJ2-5; D is uncertain. Deletions cut 2 bases from V and 6 bases from J, with 7 bases between. The CDR3 is 12 amino acids. Germline assignment: CDR1 SEHNR and CDR2 FQNEAQ (reference sequence). The CDR3 is CASSLYVQTQYF. The CDR3 DNA reads as TGTGCCAGCAGCTTATACGTGCAGACCCAGTACTTC.

The CDR3 DNA is TGTGCCAACCCCGGGCCGTACGACGAGCAGTACGTC. Translation: CANPGPYDEQYV. The genes are TRBV6-2 or TRBV6-3 and TRBJ2-7; D is ambiguous. V was cut by 10 bases and J by 5 bases, with 15 bases left in between. Per germline, CDR1 MNHEY and CDR2 SVGEGT. The CDR3 has 12 residues.

The chain recombines TRBV6-4 with TRBJ1-1; D gene unclear. The CDR3 is 17 amino acids. The V end lost 5 bases, the J end lost 0 bases, and 19 bases lay between the germline ends. Germline CDR1 MRHNA, CDR2 SNTAGT. This CDR3 is CASSSPIRGDMNTEAFF. CDR3 DNA sequence: TGTGCCAGCAGTTCCCCCATCCGGGGAGATATGAACACTGAAGCTTTCTTT.

J is TRBJ1-5 and V is TRBV6-1; TRBD1 matches 8 bases. Germline CDR1 and CDR2: MNHNS and SASEGT. This CDR3 has 18 residues. V was pared by 0 bases and J by 5 bases, with 12 bases of the junction left unmatched. CDR3: CASSEAPGQGKGDQPQHF. As DNA, the CDR3 is TGTGCCAGCAGTGAAGCCCCCGGACAGGGAAAGGGAGATCAGCCCCAGCATTTT.

This clonotype was picked up a small number of times. The chain combines TRBV20-1 with TRBJ2-7; D may be TRBD1 (6 bases). Germline CDR1 and CDR2: DFQATT and SNEGSKA (reference sequence). The V gene lost 7 bases and the J gene lost 2 bases, with 9 bases spanning the gap. The CDR3 length is 11 residues. The CDR3 nucleotides read TGCAGTGTGGGGGCTACCTACGAGCAGTACGTC. Residues: CSVGATYEQYV.

This clonotype was seen a few times. This rearrangement joins TRBV11-2 to TRBJ2-2, with a weak D call TRBD1 (5 bases). With 5 bases removed from V and 0 bases from J, the gap between germline ends came to 7 bases. Germline V gene lookup returns CDR1 SGHAT and CDR2 FQNNGV. The CDR3 has 14 amino acids. As DNA, the CDR3 is TGTGCCAGCAGCCGGACAACGAACACCGGGGAGCTGTTTTTT. Protein sequence: CASSRTTNTGELFF.

The chain is built from TRBV6-6 and TRBJ2-1; 10 bases are a match to TRBD2. The CDR3 extends over 15 amino acids. The germline CDR1 and CDR2 sequences are MNHNY and SVGAGI (reference sequence). J was trimmed by 8 bases and V by 4 bases; bases with no gene match: 8. The CDR3 loop reads CASSLSGGALHEQFF. The CDR3 DNA is TGTGCCAGCAGTTTGAGCGGGGGGGCCTTGCATGAGCAGTTCTTC.

This clonotype occurred a few times. The V gene is TRBV20-1, the J gene TRBJ1-1, with D possibly matching TRBD1 (6 bases). The germline gives CDR1 DFQATT, CDR2 SNEGSKA (reference sequence). Trimming took 2 bases from V and 10 from J, leaving 11 bases between them. There are 11 residues in the CDR3. The CDR3 reads CSARWTDVAFF. CDR3 bases: TGCAGTGCTAGATGGACAGACGTAGCTTTCTTT.

This clonotype has a handful of counts. This rearrangement joins TRBV11-2 to TRBJ1-5; D unclear. This CDR3 region has 11 residues. Trimming took off 6 bases at V and 9 bases at J, with 9 bases between the two ends. Per germline, CDR1 SGHAT and CDR2 FQNNGV. The CDR3, as DNA: TGTGCCAGCAGGTATCGGGGGCCCCAGCATTTT. It translates to CASRYRGPQHF.

This clonotype was seen at least ten times. The chain carries TRBV7-8 and TRBJ2-3; 7 bases agree with TRBD1. The J segment lost 0 bases and the V segment lost 4 bases, leaving 4 bases of the junction unmatched. The germline V gene has CDR1 SGHVS and CDR2 FQNEAQ. The CDR3 spans 15 residues. The CDR3 DNA sequence: TGTGCCAGCAGCTATCGACAGGGTAGCACAGATACGCAGTATTTT. Translating gives CASSYRQGSTDTQYF. The full variable domain, its missing parts supplied by reference TRBV7-8 and TRBJ2-3, is GAGVSQSPRYKVAKRGQDVALRCDPISGHVSLFWYQQALGQGPEFLTYFQNEAQLDKSGLPSDRFFAERPEGSVSTLKIQRTQQEDSAVYLCASSYRQGSTDTQYFGPGTRLTVL.

This clonotype has more than one count but fewer than ten. The J gene is TRBJ1-1, the V gene TRBV6-5; D remains ambiguous. V was trimmed by 5 bases and J by 2 bases, leaving 18 bases between them. The CDR3 has 16 amino acids. In germline, CDR1 is MNHEY, CDR2 SVGAGI. The CDR3 DNA reads as TGTGCCAGCAGTCCCCCCTTAGTGGCGGGAAACACTGAAGCTTTCTTT. It specifies CASSPPLVAGNTEAFF.

This chain links TRBV6-5 with TRBJ2-7; no clear D. From germline, CDR1 is MNHEY and CDR2 SVGAGI. Trimming removed 0 bases from V and 5 bases from J, with 8 bases in between. This CDR3 region has 13 residues. As DNA, the CDR3 is TGTGCCAGCAGTTACTCTGGCAGCCACGAGCAGTACTTC. It yields the protein CASSYSGSHEQYF.

The chain recombines TRBV25-1 with TRBJ2-3, with 7 bases aligning to TRBD2. This CDR3 is built from 14 residues. Germline values: CDR1 MGHDK, CDR2 SYGVNS. Germline trimming cut 4 bases from V and 5 bases from J; bases unmatched to any gene: 6. The CDR3 loop reads CASSAGLPRDTQYF. In DNA form, the CDR3 reads TGTGCCAGCAGTGCGGGACTACCTCGAGATACGCAGTATTTT. Full variable domain (rest looked up from reference TRBV25-1 and TRBJ2-3): EADIYQTPRYLVIGTGKKITLECSQTMGHDKMYWYQQDPGMELHLIHYSYGVNSTEKGDLSSESTVSRIRTEHFPLTLESARPSHTSQYLCASSAGLPRDTQYFGPGTRLTVL.

This rearrangement joins TRBV29-1 to TRBJ2-3; D unclear. Germline lookup yields CDR1 SQVTM and CDR2 ANQGSEA. This CDR3 contains 12 residues. Trimming pared 0 bases from V and 4 bases from J, leaving 5 bases between. As DNA, the CDR3 is TGCAGCGTTGAAGAGGCGGCAGATACGCAGTATTTT. Its translation is CSVEEAADTQYF.

The V call is TRBV12-3 or TRBV12-4, the J call TRBJ2-6; D is perhaps TRBD1 (6 bases). Trimming left V 3 bases short and J 3 bases short, with 12 bases between. The CDR3 is made up of 16 amino acids. CDR3 sequence: CASSFQQGSGANVLTF. The DNA for the CDR3 is TGTGCCAGCAGTTTCCAGCAGGGGAGTGGGGCCAACGTCCTGACTTTC.

The chain is built from TRBV5-1 and TRBJ2-3; 7 bases agree with TRBD1. The CDR3 spans 14 residues. CDR1 and CDR2 (germline): SGHRS, YFSETQ. Trimming at V came to 3 bases and at J to 2 bases, leaving 3 bases not matched to a gene. The chain's CDR3 is CASSYRGPTDTQYF. In nucleotides, the CDR3 is TGCGCCAGCAGCTACAGGGGCCCCACAGATACGCAGTATTTT.

This chain uses TRBV9 with TRBJ1-3, with D hard to call. The CDR3 loop spans 14 amino acids. Between the trimmed V and J ends, which lost 1 base and 0 bases, there was a span of 5 bases. Per the germline V gene, CDR1 is SGDLS and CDR2 is YYNGEE. The DNA for the CDR3 is TGTGCCAGCAGCGTACGTGGCTCTGGAAACACCATATATTTT. This sequence encodes CASSVRGSGNTIYF.

This clonotype has only a few counts. The chain employs TRBV6-5 and TRBJ1-1; D is undetermined. This CDR3 contains 14 residues. Germline CDR1 is MNHEY and CDR2 is SVGAGI. Between the trimmed V and J ends, which lost 2 bases and 2 bases, there was a span of 9 bases. CDR3 nucleotide sequence: TGTGCCAGCAGTTACGGCGGCGGAAACACTGAAGCTTTCTTT. This encodes CASSYGGGNTEAFF.